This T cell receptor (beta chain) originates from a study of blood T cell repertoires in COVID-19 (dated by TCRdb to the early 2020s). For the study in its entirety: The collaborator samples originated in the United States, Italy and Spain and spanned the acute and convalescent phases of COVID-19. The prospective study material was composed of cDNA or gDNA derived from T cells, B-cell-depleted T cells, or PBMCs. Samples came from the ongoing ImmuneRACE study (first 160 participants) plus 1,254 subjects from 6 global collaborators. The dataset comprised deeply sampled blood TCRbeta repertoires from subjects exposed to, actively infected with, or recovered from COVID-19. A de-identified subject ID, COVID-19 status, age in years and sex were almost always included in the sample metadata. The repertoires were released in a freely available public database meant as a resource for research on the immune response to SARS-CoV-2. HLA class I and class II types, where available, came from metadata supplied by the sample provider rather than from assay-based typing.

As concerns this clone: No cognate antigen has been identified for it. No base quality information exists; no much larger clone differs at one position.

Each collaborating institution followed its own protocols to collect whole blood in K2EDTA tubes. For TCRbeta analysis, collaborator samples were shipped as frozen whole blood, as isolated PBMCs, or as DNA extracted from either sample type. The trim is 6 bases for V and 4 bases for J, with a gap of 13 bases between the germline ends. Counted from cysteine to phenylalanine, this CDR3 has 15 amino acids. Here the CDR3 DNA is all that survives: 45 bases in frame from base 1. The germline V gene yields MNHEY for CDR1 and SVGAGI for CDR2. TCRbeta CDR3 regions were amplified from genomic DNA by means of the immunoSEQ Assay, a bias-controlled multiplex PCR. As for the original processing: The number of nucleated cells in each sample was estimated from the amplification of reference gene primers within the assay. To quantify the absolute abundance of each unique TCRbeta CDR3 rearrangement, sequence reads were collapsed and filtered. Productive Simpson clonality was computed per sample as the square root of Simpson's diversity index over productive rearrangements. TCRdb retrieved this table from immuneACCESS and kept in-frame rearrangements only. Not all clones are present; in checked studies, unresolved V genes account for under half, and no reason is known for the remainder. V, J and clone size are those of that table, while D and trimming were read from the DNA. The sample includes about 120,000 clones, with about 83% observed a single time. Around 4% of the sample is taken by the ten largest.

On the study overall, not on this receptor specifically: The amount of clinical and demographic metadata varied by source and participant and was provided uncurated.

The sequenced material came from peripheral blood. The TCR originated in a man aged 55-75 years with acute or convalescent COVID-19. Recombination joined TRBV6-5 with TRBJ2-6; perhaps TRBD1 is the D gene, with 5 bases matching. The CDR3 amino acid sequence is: CASRNTGPGANVLTF. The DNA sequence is TGTGCCAGCAGGAATACAGGCCCCGGGGCCAACGTCCTGACTTTC.